A selection of T cell receptor beta chains follows, all from one sample in a study of blood T cells in healthy people across ages. TCRdb recomputed calls from the 5' RACE reads with MiXCR, one row per CDR3 protein. The table includes hundreds of thousands of distinct CDR3 sequences, approximately 25% detected once. These same records also appear under a second study, on T cells of mothers and their children.

The sequenced material came from blood. These receptors were collected from a boy aged 10-17 years in good health. Both conserved end residues are part of each CDR3. The D gene is left open where the match is weak. Clone size, where shown, is once, few, many, or a class for clones that have expanded.

TRBJ2-4 | TRBV29-1 | few | NA | TGCAGCGTTGAAACAGAATATAAAAACATTCAGTACTTC | CSVETEYKNIQYF
TRBJ2-1 | TRBV10-3 | NA | NA | TGTGCCATCAGTGAGTCGATAACGGGAGCCTACAATGAGCAGTTCTTC | CAISESITGAYNEQFF
TRBJ1-2 | TRBV18 | NA | TRBD1 | TGTGCCAGCTCACCAGGAAAGGGGGCCCAGACCTATGGCTACACCTTC | CASSPGKGAQTYGYTF
TRBJ2-1 | TRBV4-2 | NA | NA | TGTGCCAGCAGCCAAGATGAGTCGGGGGACATCAATGAGCAGTTCTTC | CASSQDESGDINEQFF
TRBJ2-1 | TRBV20-1 | NA | TRBD2 | TGCAGTGCTAGGAGACTAGCGGTTGGAGAGCAGTTCTTC | CSARRLAVGEQFF
TRBJ1-3 | TRBV10-3 | few | NA | TGTGCCATCAGTGAACGGAGCTCTGGAAACACCATATATTTT | CAISERSSGNTIYF
TRBJ2-4 | TRBV12-5 | few | NA | TGTGCTAGTGGAAGTAATTCCGACATTCAGTACTTC | CASGSNSDIQYF
TRBJ1-4 | TRBV12-3/TRBV12-4 | NA | TRBD1 | TGTGCCAGCAGTCCCCGAGGACAGGGACGGGTTGAAAAACTGTTTTTT | CASSPRGQGRVEKLFF
TRBJ2-4 | TRBV21-1 | many | NA | TGTGCCAGCAGCATACCAGTTCTAGCCAAAAACATTCAGTACTTC | CASSIPVLAKNIQYF
TRBJ2-7 | TRBV29-1 | few | NA | TGCAGCGTTTCAAGTTCGGGTCCCTACGAGCAGTACTTC | CSVSSSGPYEQYF
TRBJ2-1 | TRBV11-1 | NA | TRBD2 | TGTGCCAGCCGACTAGCGGGAGAGTTTAACGAGCAGTTCTTC | CASRLAGEFNEQFF
TRBJ2-7 | TRBV19 | NA | NA | TGTGCCAGCTCCAATACAGGAGGATACGAGCAGTACTTC | CASSNTGGYEQYF
TRBJ1-2 | TRBV7-2 | few | NA | TGTGCCAGCAGCGAGCGACAGGCCTATGGCTACACCTTC | CASSERQAYGYTF
TRBJ1-4 | TRBV7-8 | NA | NA | TGTGCCAGTCGCCGGGGACCGAATGAAAAACTGTTTTTT | CASRRGPNEKLFF
TRBJ2-1 | TRBV28 | NA | TRBD2 | TGTGCCAGCATTCAGTATACAGGCGGGAGGGTAGCCAATGAGCAGTTCTTC | CASIQYTGGRVANEQFF